The 22 T cell receptor beta chains below come from one sample, sequenced in a study of control samples from healthy donors and cancer patients. Using immunoSEQ multiplex PCR, the repertoire was profiled, and TCRdb retains in-frame clones only, with some absent. Of 100,000 to 150,000 clones in the sample, about 88% are singletons; the top ten hold roughly 2%. Material for sequencing was blood. The receptors were sampled from a man aged 18 to 35 in good health.

In its sample, this clone was seen once. The gene calls are TRBV28 and TRBJ1-2; D is ambiguous. The CDR3 runs 11 residues. The V end was cut by 4 bases, the J end by 5 bases, with 5 bases between. Germline-derived CDR1 and CDR2 are MDHEN and SYDVKM. CDR3 residues: CASSSQYGYTF. The CDR3 bases are TGTGCCAGCAGTTCGCAATATGGCTACACCTTC.

The chain carries TRBV7-8 and TRBJ1-1; weak D call: TRBD1 (5 bases). Trimming took off 5 bases at V and 0 bases at J, with 10 bases between the two ends. This CDR3 has 14 amino acids. Germline V CDR1 and CDR2: SGHVS, FQNEAQ. The CDR3, as DNA: TGTGCCAGCAGCCCCGGACACCTGAACACTGAAGCTTTCTTT. This codes for CASSPGHLNTEAFF.

The chain combines TRBV20-1 with TRBJ2-7; D is undetermined. This CDR3 has 15 amino acids. Trimming cost V 3 bases and J 0 bases, with 15 bases left between them. CDR1 is DFQATT and CDR2 is SNEGSKA in the germline V gene (reference sequence). The CDR3: CSASGRSGYSYEQYF. DNA for the CDR3: TGCAGTGCTAGTGGCCGATCTGGCTACTCCTACGAGCAGTACTTC.

The rearrangement uses TRBV6-1 and TRBJ2-3, with 9 bases fitting TRBD2. CDR1 is MNHNS, CDR2 SASEGT, per germline. The CDR3 contains 15 residues. V shed 1 base and J 4 bases; nucleotides not matched to a gene: 3. The CDR3 bases are TGTGCCAGCAGTGAAGGAGGCGGGGGGGCAGATACGCAGTATTTT. Protein sequence: CASSEGGGGADTQYF.

V and J are TRBV9 and TRBJ1-2; D unclear. CDR3 length: 12 residues. Germline V gene data show CDR1 as SGDLS and CDR2 as YYNGEE. Trimming shortened V by 0 bases and J by 4 bases, and 4 bases separated the two germline ends. The CDR3 region has the DNA TGTGCCAGCAGCGTAGAGGCCTATGGCTACACCTTC. It is translated as CASSVEAYGYTF.

The chain joins TRBV3-1 (or the pseudogene TRBV3-2) to TRBJ2-7, with 9 positions matching TRBD2. The trim removed 0 bases at V and 7 bases at J, leaving 10 bases unmatched. Germline-derived CDR1 and CDR2 are LGHDT and YNNKEL (reference sequence). The CDR3 has 16 residues. The CDR3 reads CASSQDRASGIEEQYF. In nucleotides, the CDR3 is TGTGCCAGCAGCCAAGATAGGGCTAGCGGGATTGAAGAGCAGTACTTC.

This chain connects TRBV7-8 to TRBJ2-7; D possibly uses TRBD1 or TRBD2 (5 bases each). Per germline, CDR1 SGHVS and CDR2 FQNEAQ. CDR3 length equals 15 residues. Trimming removed 2 bases from V and 5 bases from J, with 16 bases in between. The CDR3 sequence: CASSLNGGRGDEQYF. The DNA for the CDR3 is TGTGCCAGCAGCTTAAATGGGGGAAGAGGAGACGAGCAGTACTTC. Combining the CDR3 with reference TRBV7-8 and TRBJ2-7 gives the whole variable domain GAGVSQSPRYKVAKRGQDVALRCDPISGHVSLFWYQQALGQGPEFLTYFQNEAQLDKSGLPSDRFFAERPEGSVSTLKIQRTQQEDSAVYLCASSLNGGRGDEQYFGPGTRLTVT.

The chain recombines TRBV7-9 with TRBJ2-5, with D perhaps assigned TRBD1 or TRBD2 (6 bases each). V was trimmed by 2 bases and J by 5 bases, leaving 15 bases between them. Germline V lookup: CDR1 SEHNR, CDR2 FQNEAQ (reference sequence). The CDR3 length is 15 residues. The chain's CDR3 is CASSLYVGGGETQYF. As DNA, the CDR3 is TGTGCCAGCAGCTTATATGTCGGGGGCGGCGAGACCCAGTACTTC.

The V and J genes are TRBV27 and TRBJ1-6, with D possibly matching TRBD1 (5 bases). Per the germline V gene, CDR1 is MNHEY and CDR2 is SMNVEV (reference sequence). V lost 4 bases to trimming and J lost 3 bases, with 10 bases between them. The CDR3 is 15 amino acids. CDR3 DNA: TGTGCCAGCAGTTACGGGACTCACTATAATTCACCCCTCCACTTT. It codes for CASSYGTHYNSPLHF.

The V gene is TRBV19, the J gene TRBJ2-6, with D possibly called TRBD1 or TRBD2 (5 bases each). Between the trimmed V and J ends, which lost 3 bases and 1 base, there was a span of 16 bases. This CDR3 is 18 amino acids long. The germline V gene encodes CDR1 LNHDA and CDR2 SQIVND (reference sequence). The CDR3 sequence is CASSIAAVGGSGANVLTF. The CDR3 DNA reads TGTGCCAGTAGTATCGCCGCGGTTGGGGGATCTGGGGCCAACGTCCTGACTTTC.

The V gene is TRBV5-4, the J gene TRBJ2-5; the match to TRBD2 covers 11 bases. The CDR3 consists of 16 residues. V was clipped by 0 bases and J by 5 bases; unmatched bases: 6. Germline V gene data show CDR1 as SGHNT and CDR2 as YYREEE (reference sequence). The CDR3: CASSLEGLAGMETQYF. The CDR3 DNA is TGTGCCAGCAGCTTGGAAGGACTAGCGGGTATGGAGACCCAGTACTTC.

DNA for the CDR3: TGTGCCAGCAGTAATCCGGGACAGGGTAACTATGGCTACACCTTC. It specifies CASSNPGQGNYGYTF. The chain links TRBV28 to TRBJ1-2; 9 bases match TRBD1. CDR3 length: 15 residues. Germline trimming cut 5 bases from V and 1 base from J; bases unmatched to any gene: 5. Germline CDR1 reads MDHEN; CDR2 reads SYDVKM.

The chain uses TRBV29-1 and TRBJ1-1; D is undetermined. The germline V gene has CDR1 SQVTM and CDR2 ANQGSEA. V was pared by 4 bases and J by 4 bases, with 19 bases between. CDR3 length: 15 residues. The CDR3 DNA sequence: TGCAGCGTTGCGGGTGAGGGAGGGATAGGCACTGAAGCTTTCTTT. This gives the protein CSVAGEGGIGTEAFF.

The rearrangement joins TRBV7-9 to TRBJ1-1; TRBD1 matches 10 bases. The V and J ends lost 5 bases and 4 bases, in that order; junction bases with no gene match: 13. The germline V gene has CDR1 SEHNR and CDR2 FQNEAQ (reference sequence). This CDR3 has 17 amino acids. CDR3 in DNA: TGTGCCAGCAGCACCACTCCCCGGACAGGGGGAGGCACTGAAGCTTTCTTT. As protein: CASSTTPRTGGGTEAFF. The whole variable domain, filled in from reference TRBV7-9 and TRBJ1-1, reads DTGVSQNPRHKITKRGQNVTFRCDPISEHNRLYWYRQTLGQGPEFLTYFQNEAQLEKSRLLSDRFSAERPKGSFSTLEIQRTEQGDSAMYLCASSTTPRTGGGTEAFFGQGTRLTVV.

V is TRBV24-1 and J is TRBJ2-1, with 11 bases matching TRBD2. CDR3 length equals 14 residues. J was trimmed by 10 bases and V by 5 bases; bases with no gene match: 6. Per germline, CDR1 KGHDR and CDR2 SFDVKD. The CDR3 nucleotides read TGTGCCACCAGTGCAACTAGCGGGAGAGGGGAGCAGTTCTTC. Translated, it gives CATSATSGRGEQFF.

A single count supports this clone. The chain combines TRBV6-5 with TRBJ1-2; 10 bases agree with TRBD1. Germline loops: CDR1 MNHEY, CDR2 SVGAGI. CDR3 length equals 15 residues. Germline trimming cut 2 bases from V and 6 bases from J; bases unmatched to any gene: 6. The CDR3 protein is CASSYLLTGGDGYTF. The CDR3 nucleotides are TGTGCCAGCAGTTACCTACTGACAGGGGGCGATGGCTACACCTTC.

The chain carries TRBV30 and TRBJ1-2; D gene unclear. Trimming shortened V by 1 base and J by 4 bases, and 13 bases separated the two germline ends. This CDR3 has 14 residues. Per the germline V gene, CDR1 is GTSNPN and CDR2 is SVGIG (reference sequence). The CDR3 region has the DNA TGTGCCTGGAGTGGAACTCCGGCTATCTATGGCTACACCTTC. Its translation: CAWSGTPAIYGYTF. The variable domain in full, with the rest retrieved from reference TRBV30 and TRBJ1-2, is SQTIHQWPATLVQPVGSPLSLECTVEGTSNPNLYWYRQAAGRGLQLLFYSVGIGQISSEVPQNLSASRPQDRQFILSSKKLLLSDSGFYLCAWSGTPAIYGYTFGSGTRLTVV.

In this sample, this clone turned up once. CDR3 DNA: TGCGCCAGCAGCCAAGATCTGGGACAGCTCTCTGGGGCCAACGTCCTGACTTTC. Protein: CASSQDLGQLSGANVLTF. This rearrangement joins TRBV4-1 to TRBJ2-6; 7 bases are a match to TRBD1. From germline, CDR1 is MGHRA and CDR2 YSYEKL. The CDR3 sequence is 18 residues long. The junction had 5 bases not matched to a gene; V was cut back by 0 bases and J by 0 bases.

The chain couples TRBV10-2 to TRBJ2-6; 8 bases line up with TRBD1. Germline trimming cut 6 bases from V and 4 bases from J; bases unmatched to any gene: 11. From germline, CDR1 is WSHSY and CDR2 SAAADI. The length of the CDR3 is 17 residues. The CDR3, as DNA: TGCGCCAGCAGGACTGGGACAGGCAAGTCAGGGGCCAACGTCCTGACTTTC. Its translation is CASRTGTGKSGANVLTF.

This clone appeared once. This sequence joins TRBV19 and TRBJ2-7; D is perhaps TRBD2 (5 bases). The CDR3 is 17 amino acids. V was cut by 6 bases and J by 6 bases, with 27 bases left in between. From germline, CDR1 is LNHDA and CDR2 SQIVND (reference sequence). The CDR3 DNA reads as TGTGCCAGTAGCCCATACGCCCTGGGTAGAGGGATGGGCGAGCAGTACTTC. It yields the protein CASSPYALGRGMGEQYF.

The V gene is TRBV2, the J gene TRBJ2-7; D is unclear. V lost 1 base and J lost 1, with 5 bases in between. The CDR3 length is 13 residues. CDR1 is SNHLY and CDR2 is FYNNEI in the germline V gene. CDR3 sequence reads: CASSEGASYEQYF. CDR3 nucleotide sequence: TGTGCCAGCAGTGAAGGAGCGTCCTACGAGCAGTACTTC.

This CDR3 is CASSSLAGRETQYF. CDR3 coding DNA: TGTGCCAGCAGCTCCCTAGCGGGAAGGGAGACCCAGTACTTC. This chain uses TRBV7-9 with TRBJ2-5; 9 bases align to TRBD2. Looked up from germline, CDR1 is SEHNR and CDR2 is FQNEAQ (reference sequence). Losses at the gene ends were 4 bases for V and 5 bases for J; bases not matched to a gene: 5. The CDR3 has 14 amino acids.